What follows is one T cell receptor beta chain and its context. Its target is unknown. Germline CDR1 SNHLY, CDR2 FYNNEI. The CDR3 consists of 14 residues. V was pared by 8 bases and J by 6 bases, with 12 bases of the junction left unmatched. This sample was included in a study of cytomegalovirus exposure and HLA in healthy donors. On the study more broadly: As an earlier analysis found, 150 million to 200 million T cells yielded 90 million to 140 million unique TCR beta sequences.

Study-wide points: Sequencing probably produced one cluster of sequence variants that were highly shared. The study recorded 150 to 200 TCR beta chains that were cytomegalovirus-associated.

Primers for the PCR totalled 60 Vbeta and 13 Jbeta. Method: immunoSEQ multiplex PCR; TCRdb's copy keeps in-frame clones and lacks some. The table includes about 160,000 clones, 60% to 70% detected once. The specimen was PBMCs. This receptor was identified in a woman in her sixties in good health and CMV-seropositive. The rearrangement uses TRBV2 and TRBJ2-7; 8 bases agree with TRBD2. The CDR3, as DNA: TGTGCCAGCCTGAGGGATAGCGGGATAAGCGAGCAGTACTTC. Its protein is CASLRDSGISEQYF. The full variable domain, with the rest looked up from reference TRBV2 and TRBJ2-7, is EPEVTQTPSHQVTQMGQEVILRCVPISNHLYFYWYRQILGQKVEFLVSFYNNEISEKSEIFDDQFSVERPDGSNFTLKIRSTKLEDSAMYFCASLRDSGISEQYFGPGTRLTVT.